This T cell receptor (beta chain) was identified in a study of CD8+ T cells in alopecia areata. The germline gives CDR1 SQVTM, CDR2 ANQGSEA. This CDR3 comprises 12 residues. V lost 6 bases to trimming and J lost 8 bases, with 16 bases between them. Comments on this clone: No conserved phenylalanine or tryptophan is present at the end of the CDR3, so a read error is the likely explanation.

It was cDNA, reverse transcribed from extracted RNA, that served as the sequencing template. Sequenced by immunoSEQ multiplex PCR; TCRdb stores in-frame clones only, minus some. This sample has 130,000 to 150,000 clones, with about four fifths found just once. Documented treatment: oral pan-JAK inhibitor, 5-10 mg twice daily. The input for sequencing was CD8+ T cells sorted from blood, taken at week 4, from a patient treated with tofacitinib. The genes are TRBV29-1 and TRBJ1-2; D perhaps matches TRBD1 (6 bases). The receptor was isolated from a human donor with alopecia areata. CDR3 residues: CSVPGRGAGYTS. The DNA for the CDR3 is TGCAGCGTACCCGGACGGGGGGCGGGCTACACCTCC.